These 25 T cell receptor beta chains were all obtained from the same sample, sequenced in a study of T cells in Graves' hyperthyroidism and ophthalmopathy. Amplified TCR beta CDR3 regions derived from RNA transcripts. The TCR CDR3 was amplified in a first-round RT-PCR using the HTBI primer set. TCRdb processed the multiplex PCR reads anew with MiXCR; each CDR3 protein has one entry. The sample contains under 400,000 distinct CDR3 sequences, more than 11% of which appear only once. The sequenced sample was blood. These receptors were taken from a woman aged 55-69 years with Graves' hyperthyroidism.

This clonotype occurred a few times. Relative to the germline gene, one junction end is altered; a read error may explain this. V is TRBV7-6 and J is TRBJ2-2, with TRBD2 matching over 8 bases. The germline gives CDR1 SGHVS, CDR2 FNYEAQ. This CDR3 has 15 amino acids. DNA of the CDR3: TGTGCCAGCAGCTTAGTAGCGGGGAACACCGGGAAGCTGTTTTTT. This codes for CASSLVAGNTGKLFF.

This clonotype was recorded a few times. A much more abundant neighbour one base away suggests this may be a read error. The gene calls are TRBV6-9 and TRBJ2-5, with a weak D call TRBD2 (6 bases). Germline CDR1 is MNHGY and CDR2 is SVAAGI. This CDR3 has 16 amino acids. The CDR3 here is CASSYGGLAKSEAQYF. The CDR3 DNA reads TGTGCCAGCAGTTATGGAGGGCTAGCCAAATCAGAGGCCCAGTACTTC.

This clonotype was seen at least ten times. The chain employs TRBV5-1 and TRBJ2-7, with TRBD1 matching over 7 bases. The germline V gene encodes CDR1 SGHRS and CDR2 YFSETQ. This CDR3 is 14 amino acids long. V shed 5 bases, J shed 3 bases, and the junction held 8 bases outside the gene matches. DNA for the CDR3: TGCGCCAGCAGGGCCCCGGGACAGCACTACGAGCAGTACTTC. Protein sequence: CASRAPGQHYEQYF.

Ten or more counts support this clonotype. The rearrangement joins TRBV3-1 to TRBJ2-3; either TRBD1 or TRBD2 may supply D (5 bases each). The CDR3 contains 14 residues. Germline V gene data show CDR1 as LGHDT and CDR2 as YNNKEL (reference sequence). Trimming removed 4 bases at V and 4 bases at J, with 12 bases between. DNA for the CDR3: TGTGCCAGCAGCCCCGGGGCAGGGCCAGATACGCAGTATTTT. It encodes CASSPGAGPDTQYF.

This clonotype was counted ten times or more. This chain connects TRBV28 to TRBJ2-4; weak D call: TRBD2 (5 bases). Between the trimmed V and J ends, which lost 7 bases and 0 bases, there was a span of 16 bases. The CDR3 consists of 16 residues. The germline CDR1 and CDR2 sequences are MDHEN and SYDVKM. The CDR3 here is CASTPVGSEAKNIQYF. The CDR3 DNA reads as TGTGCCAGCACCCCCGTGGGGAGCGAAGCCAAAAACATTCAGTACTTC.

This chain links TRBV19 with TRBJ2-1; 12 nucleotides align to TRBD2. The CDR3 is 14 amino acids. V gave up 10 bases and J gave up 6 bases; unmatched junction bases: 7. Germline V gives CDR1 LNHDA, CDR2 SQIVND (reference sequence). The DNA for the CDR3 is TGTGCCACCACGGGACTAGCGGGTCCCAATGAGCAGTTCTTC. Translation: CATTGLAGPNEQFF.

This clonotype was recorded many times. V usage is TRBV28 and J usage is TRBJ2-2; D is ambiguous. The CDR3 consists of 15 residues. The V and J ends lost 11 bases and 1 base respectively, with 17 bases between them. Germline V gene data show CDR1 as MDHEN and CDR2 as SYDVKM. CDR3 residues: CAVVPYGRNTGELFF. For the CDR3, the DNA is TGTGCCGTCGTTCCTTACGGAAGGAACACCGGGGAGCTGTTTTTT.

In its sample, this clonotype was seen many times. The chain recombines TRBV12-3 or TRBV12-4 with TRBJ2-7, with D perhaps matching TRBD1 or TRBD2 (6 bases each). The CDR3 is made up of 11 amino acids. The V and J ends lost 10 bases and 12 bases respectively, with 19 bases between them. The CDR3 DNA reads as TGTGCCACCGGGCTTGGGGGGCCAGCGTACTTC. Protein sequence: CATGLGGPAYF.

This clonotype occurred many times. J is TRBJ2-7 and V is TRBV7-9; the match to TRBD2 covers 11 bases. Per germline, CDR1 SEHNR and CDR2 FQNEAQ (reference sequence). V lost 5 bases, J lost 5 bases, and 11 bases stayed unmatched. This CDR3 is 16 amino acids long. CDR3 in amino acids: CASSKRVLAGGDEQYF. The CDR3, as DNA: TGTGCCAGCAGCAAGCGGGTCCTAGCGGGAGGCGACGAGCAGTACTTC.

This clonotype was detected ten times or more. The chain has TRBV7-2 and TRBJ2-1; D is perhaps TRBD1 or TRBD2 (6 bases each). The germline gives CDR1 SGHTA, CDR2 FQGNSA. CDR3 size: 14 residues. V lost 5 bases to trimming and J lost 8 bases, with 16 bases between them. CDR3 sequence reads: CASSPGGLRHEQFF. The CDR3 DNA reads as TGTGCCAGCAGCCCCGGGGGCCTGAGGCATGAGCAGTTCTTC.

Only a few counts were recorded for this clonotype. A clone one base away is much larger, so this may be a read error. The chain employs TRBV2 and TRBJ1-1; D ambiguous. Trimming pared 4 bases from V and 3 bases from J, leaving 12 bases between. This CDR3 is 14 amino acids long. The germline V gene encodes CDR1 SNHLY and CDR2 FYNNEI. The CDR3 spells CASSVDREDTEAFF. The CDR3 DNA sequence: TGTGCCAGCAGTGTCGACCGTGAAGACACTGAAGCTTTCTTT.

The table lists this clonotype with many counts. The CDR3, as DNA: TGCAGTGCTAGAGCTGGGGGATTCACTGAAGCTTTCTTT. Protein sequence: CSARAGGFTEAFF. The chain is built from TRBV20-1 and TRBJ1-1; maybe TRBD1 (5 bases). Germline lookup yields CDR1 DFQATT and CDR2 SNEGSKA (reference sequence). CDR3 length equals 13 residues. Trimming took 1 base from V and 4 from J, leaving 10 bases between them.

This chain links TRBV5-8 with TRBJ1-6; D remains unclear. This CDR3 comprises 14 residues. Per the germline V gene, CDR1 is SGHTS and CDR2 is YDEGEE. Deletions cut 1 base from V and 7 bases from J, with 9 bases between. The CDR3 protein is CASSLQAPNSPLHF. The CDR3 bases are TGTGCCAGCAGCTTGCAGGCTCCCAATTCACCCCTCCACTTT. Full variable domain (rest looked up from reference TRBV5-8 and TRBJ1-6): EAGVTQSPTHLIKTRGQQATLRCSPISGHTSVYWYQQALGLGLQFLLWYDEGEERNRGNFPPRFSGRQFPNYSSELNVNALELEDSALYLCASSLQAPNSPLHFGNGTRLTVT.

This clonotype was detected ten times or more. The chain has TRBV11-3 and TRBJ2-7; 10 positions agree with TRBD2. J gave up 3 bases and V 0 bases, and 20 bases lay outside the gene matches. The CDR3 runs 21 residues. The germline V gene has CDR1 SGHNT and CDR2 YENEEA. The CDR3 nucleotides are TGTGCCAGCAGCTTAGAAGGGTGGGGCAGAGCCGTGAGCGGGAGGGACTACGAGCAGTACTTC. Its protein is CASSLEGWGRAVSGRDYEQYF.

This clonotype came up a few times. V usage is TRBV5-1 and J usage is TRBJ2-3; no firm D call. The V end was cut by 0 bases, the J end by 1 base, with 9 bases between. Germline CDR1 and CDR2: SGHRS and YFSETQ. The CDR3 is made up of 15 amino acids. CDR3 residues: CASSLGGTGTDTQYF. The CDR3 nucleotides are TGCGCCAGCAGCTTGGGGGGTACCGGCACAGATACGCAGTATTTT.

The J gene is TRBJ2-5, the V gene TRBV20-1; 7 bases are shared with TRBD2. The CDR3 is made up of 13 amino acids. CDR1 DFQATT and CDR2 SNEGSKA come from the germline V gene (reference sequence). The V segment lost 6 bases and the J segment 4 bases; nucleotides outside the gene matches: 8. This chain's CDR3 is CSAEDSSGETQYF. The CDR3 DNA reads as TGCAGTGCCGAGGATTCTAGCGGAGAGACCCAGTACTTC.

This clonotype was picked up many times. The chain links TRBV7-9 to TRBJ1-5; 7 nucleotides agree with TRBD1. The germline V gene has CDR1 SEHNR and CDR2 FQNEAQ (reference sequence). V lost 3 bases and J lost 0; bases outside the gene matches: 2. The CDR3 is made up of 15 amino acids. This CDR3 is CASSLGDSSNQPQHF. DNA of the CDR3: TGTGCCAGCAGCTTGGGGGACAGTAGCAATCAGCCCCAGCATTTT. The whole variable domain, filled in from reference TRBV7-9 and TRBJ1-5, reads DTGVSQNPRHKITKRGQNVTFRCDPISEHNRLYWYRQTLGQGPEFLTYFQNEAQLEKSRLLSDRFSAERPKGSFSTLEIQRTEQGDSAMYLCASSLGDSSNQPQHFGDGTRLSIL.

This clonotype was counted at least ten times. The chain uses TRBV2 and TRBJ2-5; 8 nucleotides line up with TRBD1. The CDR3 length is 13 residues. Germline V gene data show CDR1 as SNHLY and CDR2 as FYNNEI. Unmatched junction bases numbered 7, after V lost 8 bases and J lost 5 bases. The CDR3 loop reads CASGRRGQETQYF. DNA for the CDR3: TGTGCCAGCGGACGCAGGGGGCAGGAGACCCAGTACTTC.

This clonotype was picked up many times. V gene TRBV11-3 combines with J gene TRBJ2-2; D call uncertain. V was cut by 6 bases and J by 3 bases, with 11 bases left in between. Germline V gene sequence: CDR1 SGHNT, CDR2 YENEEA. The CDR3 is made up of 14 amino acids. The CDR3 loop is CASSSTAHTGELFF. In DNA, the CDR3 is TGTGCCAGCAGTTCGACCGCTCACACCGGGGAGCTGTTTTTT.

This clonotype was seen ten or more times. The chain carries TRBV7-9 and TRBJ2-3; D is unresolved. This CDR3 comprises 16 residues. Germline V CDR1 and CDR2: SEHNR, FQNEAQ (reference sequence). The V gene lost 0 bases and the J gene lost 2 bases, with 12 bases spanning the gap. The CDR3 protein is CASSLAPGSLTDTQYF. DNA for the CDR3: TGTGCCAGCAGCTTAGCGCCGGGCAGTCTCACAGATACGCAGTATTTT.

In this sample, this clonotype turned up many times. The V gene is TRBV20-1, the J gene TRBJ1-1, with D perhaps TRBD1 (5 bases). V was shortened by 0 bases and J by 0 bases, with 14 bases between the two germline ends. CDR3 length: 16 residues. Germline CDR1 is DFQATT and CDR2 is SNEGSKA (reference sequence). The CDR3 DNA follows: TGCAGTGCTAGAGATGGGGCAGTGGAGTTGAACACTGAAGCTTTCTTT. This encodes CSARDGAVELNTEAFF.

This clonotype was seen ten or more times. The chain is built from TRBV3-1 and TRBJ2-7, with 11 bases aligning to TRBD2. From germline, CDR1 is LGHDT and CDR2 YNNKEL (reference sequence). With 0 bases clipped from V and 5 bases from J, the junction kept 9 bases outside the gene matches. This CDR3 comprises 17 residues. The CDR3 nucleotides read TGTGCCAGCAGCCAAGATCTTTTAGCGGGAGGGCCGAACGAGCAGTACTTC. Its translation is CASSQDLLAGGPNEQYF.

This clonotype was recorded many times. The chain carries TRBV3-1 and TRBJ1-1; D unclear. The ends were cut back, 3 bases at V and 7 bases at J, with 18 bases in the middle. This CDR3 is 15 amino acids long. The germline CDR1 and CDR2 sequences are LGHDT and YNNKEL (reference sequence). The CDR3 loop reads CASSHDLGPRVEAFF. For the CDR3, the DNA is TGTGCCAGCAGCCATGACCTTGGACCGCGGGTTGAAGCTTTCTTT.

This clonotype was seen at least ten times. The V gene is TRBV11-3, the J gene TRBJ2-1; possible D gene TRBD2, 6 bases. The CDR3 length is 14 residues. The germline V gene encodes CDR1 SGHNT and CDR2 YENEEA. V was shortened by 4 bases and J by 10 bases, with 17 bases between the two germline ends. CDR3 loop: CASSSGRGLLEQFF. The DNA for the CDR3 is TGTGCCAGCAGCTCAGGTCGGGGACTTTTGGAGCAGTTCTTC.

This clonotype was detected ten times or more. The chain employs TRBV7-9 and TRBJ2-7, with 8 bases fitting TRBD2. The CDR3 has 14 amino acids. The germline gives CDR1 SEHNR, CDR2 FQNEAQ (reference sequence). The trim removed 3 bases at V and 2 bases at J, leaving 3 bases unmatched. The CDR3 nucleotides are TGTGCCAGCAGCTTTGGTAGCGGGACCTACGAGCAGTACTTC. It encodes CASSFGSGTYEQYF.